This TCR beta chain derives from a study of regulatory T cells in long-lasting Graves disease. Library construction for TCR beta used iRepertoire HTBI primers and Arm-PCR of CDR3 regions. TCRdb re-called the multiplex PCR reads with MiXCR, one entry per CDR3 protein. The sample contains about 440,000 distinct CDR3 sequences, under 15% of which appear only once. This clonotype appeared many times. This sample's time point: newly diagnosed GD, antithyroid drugs for less than 3 months. PBMCs provided the RNA from which the TCR library was made. The CDR3 spans 16 residues. The germline V gene has CDR1 MNHNS and CDR2 SASEGT. With V trimmed by 7 bases and J by 3 bases, 12 bases remained unmatched. A further study also used this sample, focusing on T cells in Graves' hyperthyroidism and ophthalmopathy.

This chain joins TRBV6-1 and TRBJ1-1, with 9 bases aligning to TRBD1. The TCR was taken from a woman aged 25-40 years with Graves disease. The sample was peripheral blood mononuclear cells (PBMCs), taken at new diagnosis, from a patient treated with antithyroid drugs. The CDR3 is CASKITGGGGDTEAFF. The CDR3 coding sequence is TGTGCCAGCAAGATAACAGGGGGCGGAGGGGACACTGAAGCTTTCTTT.